What follows is one TCR beta chain and its context. The antigen is undetermined. The cohort excluded patients with autoimmune disease history or systemic immunosuppression. The method was immunoSEQ multiplex PCR; TCRdb's version includes in-frame clones alone and lacks a portion of them. The sample has more than 90,000 clones, roughly four fifths seen once. The data originate from a study of OX40 agonist ivuxolimab in advanced cancers. Background on the study: Intravenous ivuxolimab was administered to patients every 2 weeks at 0.01 to 10 mg/kg. Broader study findings: Nonresponders included some who also had low normalized T-cell clonal expansion. The expanded peripheral T cells' antigen specificity was not determined.

The J segment lost 4 bases and the V segment lost 4 bases, leaving 10 bases of the junction unmatched. This CDR3 comprises 17 residues. Germline V gene lookup returns CDR1 MGHRA and CDR2 YSYEKL. This chain uses TRBV4-1 with TRBJ2-2, with TRBD1 matching 9 bases. The sample in question was CD4+ or CD8+ T cells sorted from blood, obtained in a trial of the OX40 agonist ivuxolimab. The receptor's source is an adult with an advanced solid tumor such as melanoma, head and neck, liver or kidney cancer. CDR3 nucleotides: TGCGCCAGCAGCCTCCCCGGTAGGACAGGGGCCACCGGGGAGCTGTTTTTT. Translating it yields CASSLPGRTGATGELFF.